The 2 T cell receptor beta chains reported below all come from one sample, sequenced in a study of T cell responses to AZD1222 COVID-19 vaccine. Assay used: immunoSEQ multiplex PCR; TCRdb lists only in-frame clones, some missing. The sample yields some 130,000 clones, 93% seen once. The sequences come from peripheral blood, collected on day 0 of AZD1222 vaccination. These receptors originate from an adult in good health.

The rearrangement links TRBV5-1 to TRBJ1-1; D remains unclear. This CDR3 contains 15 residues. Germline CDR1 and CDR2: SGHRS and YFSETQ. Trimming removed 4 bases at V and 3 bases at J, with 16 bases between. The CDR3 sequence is CASSHSIVGDTEAFF. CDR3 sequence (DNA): TGCGCCAGCAGCCACTCGATAGTAGGAGACACTGAAGCTTTCTTT.

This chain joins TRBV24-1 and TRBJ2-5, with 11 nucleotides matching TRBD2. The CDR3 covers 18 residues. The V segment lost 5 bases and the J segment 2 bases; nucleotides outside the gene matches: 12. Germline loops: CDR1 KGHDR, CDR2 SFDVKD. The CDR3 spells CATSVRLAGIRCQETQYF. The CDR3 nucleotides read TGTGCCACCAGTGTTAGACTAGCGGGGATTAGATGTCAAGAGACCCAGTACTTC.